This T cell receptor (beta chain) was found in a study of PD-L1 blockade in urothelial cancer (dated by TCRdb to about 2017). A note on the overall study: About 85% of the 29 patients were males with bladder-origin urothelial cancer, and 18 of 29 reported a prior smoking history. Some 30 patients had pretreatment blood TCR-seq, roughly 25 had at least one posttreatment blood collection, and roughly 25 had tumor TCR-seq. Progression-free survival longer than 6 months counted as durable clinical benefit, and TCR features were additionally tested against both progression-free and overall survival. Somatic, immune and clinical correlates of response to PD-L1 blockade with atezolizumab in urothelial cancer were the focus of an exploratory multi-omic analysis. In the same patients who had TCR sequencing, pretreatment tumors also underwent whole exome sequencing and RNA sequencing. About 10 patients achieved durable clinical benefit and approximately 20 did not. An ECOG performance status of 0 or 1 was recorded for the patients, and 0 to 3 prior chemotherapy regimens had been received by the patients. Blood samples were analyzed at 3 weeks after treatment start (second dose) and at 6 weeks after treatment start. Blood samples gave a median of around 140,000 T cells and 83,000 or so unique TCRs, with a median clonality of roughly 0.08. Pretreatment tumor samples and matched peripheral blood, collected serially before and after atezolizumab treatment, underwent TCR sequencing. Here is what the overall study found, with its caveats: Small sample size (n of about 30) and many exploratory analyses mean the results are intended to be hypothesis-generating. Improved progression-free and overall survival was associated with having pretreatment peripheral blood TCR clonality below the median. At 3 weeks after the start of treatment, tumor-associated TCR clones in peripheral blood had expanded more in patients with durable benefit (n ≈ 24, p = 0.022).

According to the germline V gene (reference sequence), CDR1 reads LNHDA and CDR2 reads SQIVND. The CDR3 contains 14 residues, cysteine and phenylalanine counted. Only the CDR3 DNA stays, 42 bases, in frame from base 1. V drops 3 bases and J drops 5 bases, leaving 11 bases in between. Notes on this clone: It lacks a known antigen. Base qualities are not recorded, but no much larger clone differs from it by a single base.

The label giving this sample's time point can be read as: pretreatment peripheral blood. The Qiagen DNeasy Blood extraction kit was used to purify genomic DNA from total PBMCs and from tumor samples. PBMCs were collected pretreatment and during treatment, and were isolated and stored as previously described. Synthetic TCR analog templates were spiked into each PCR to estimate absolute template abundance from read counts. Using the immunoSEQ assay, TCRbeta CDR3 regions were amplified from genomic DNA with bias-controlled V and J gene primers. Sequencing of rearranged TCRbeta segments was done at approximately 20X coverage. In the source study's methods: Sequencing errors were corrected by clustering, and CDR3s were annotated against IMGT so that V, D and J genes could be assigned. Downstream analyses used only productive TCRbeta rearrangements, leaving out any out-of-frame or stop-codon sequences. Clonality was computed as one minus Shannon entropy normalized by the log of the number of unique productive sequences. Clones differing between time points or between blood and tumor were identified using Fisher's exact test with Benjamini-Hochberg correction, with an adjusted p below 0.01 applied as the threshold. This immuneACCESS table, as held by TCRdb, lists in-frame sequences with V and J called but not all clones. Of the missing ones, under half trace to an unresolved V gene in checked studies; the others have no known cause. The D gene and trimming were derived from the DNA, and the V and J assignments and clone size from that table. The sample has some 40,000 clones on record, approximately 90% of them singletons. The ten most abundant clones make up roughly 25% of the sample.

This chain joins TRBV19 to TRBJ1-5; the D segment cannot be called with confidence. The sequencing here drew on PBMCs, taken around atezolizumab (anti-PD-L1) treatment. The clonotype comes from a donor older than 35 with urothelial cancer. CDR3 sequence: CASSIPALHQPQHF. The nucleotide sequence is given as TGTGCCAGTAGTATCCCAGCGCTTCATCAGCCCCAGCATTTT.